The clone carrying this T cell receptor beta chain was picked up a small number of times. This sample is part of a study of Graves' ophthalmopathy and Graves' hyperthyroidism. This CDR3 comprises 15 residues. Germline-derived CDR1 and CDR2 are MNHEY and SVGAGI. V gave up 2 bases and J gave up 3 bases, with 8 bases separating them. Using RNA transcripts, the TCR beta CDR3 regions were amplified. An initial RT-PCR round employing HTBI primers preceded a second-round multiplex PCR. TCRdb reprocessed the multiplex PCR reads with MiXCR, giving one entry per CDR3 protein. Among 1 million to 1.3 million distinct CDR3 sequences listed, roughly 35% were seen once.

Sequenced sample: peripheral blood or thyroid tissue (not recorded which). The sequence derives from an adult man with Graves' hyperthyroidism. This chain connects TRBV6-5 to TRBJ2-6; D may correspond to TRBD1 or TRBD2 (5 bases each). The CDR3 sequence: CASSYGGYGANVLTF. CDR3 sequence (DNA): TGTGCCAGCAGTTACGGGGGATATGGGGCCAACGTCCTGACTTTC.